This T cell receptor beta chain appears in the sequencing data of a study of control samples from healthy donors and cancer patients. Repertoires were generated with immunoSEQ multiplex PCR, while TCRdb's copy carries only in-frame clones and drops some. The sample yields 97,000 or so clones, about 92% seen once. This clone was detected only once. CDR1 MNHNS and CDR2 SASEGT come from the germline V gene. The CDR3 spans 17 residues. Trimming took 1 base from V and 3 from J, leaving 19 bases between them. The J gene is TRBJ2-7, the V gene TRBV6-1; D remains unclear. The source material was blood. The clonotype was recovered from a woman aged 18-29 years in good health. The CDR3 sequence is CASSEELAGPLGYEQYF. For the CDR3, the DNA is TGTGCCAGCAGTGAAGAATTGGCAGGCCCCTTAGGCTACGAGCAGTACTTC.